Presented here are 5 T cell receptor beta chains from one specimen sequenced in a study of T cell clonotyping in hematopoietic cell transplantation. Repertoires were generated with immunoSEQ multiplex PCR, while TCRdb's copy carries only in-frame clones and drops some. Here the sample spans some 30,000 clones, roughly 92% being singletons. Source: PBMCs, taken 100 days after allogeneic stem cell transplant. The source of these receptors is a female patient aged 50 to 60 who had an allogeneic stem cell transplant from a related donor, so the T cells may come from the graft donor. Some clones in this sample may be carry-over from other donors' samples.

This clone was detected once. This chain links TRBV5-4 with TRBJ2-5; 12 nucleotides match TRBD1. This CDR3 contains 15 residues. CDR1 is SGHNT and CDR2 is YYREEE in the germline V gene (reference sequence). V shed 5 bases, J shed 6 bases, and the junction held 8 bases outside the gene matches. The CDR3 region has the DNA TGTGCCAGCAGTTCCGGGACAGGGGGCGCGAAGACCCAGTACTTC. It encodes CASSSGTGGAKTQYF.

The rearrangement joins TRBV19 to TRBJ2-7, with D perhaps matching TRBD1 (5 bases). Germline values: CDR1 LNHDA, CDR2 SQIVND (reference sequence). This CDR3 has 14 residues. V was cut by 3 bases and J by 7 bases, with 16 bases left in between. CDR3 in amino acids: CASSIDGRVLEQYF. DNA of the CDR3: TGTGCCAGTAGTATCGATGGCAGGGTCTTGGAGCAGTACTTC. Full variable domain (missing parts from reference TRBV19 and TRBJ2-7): DGGITQSPKYLFRKEGQNVTLSCEQNLNHDAMYWYRQDPGQGLRLIYYSQIVNDFQKGDIAEGYSVSREKKESFPLTVTSAQKNPTAFYLCASSIDGRVLEQYFGPGTRLTVT.

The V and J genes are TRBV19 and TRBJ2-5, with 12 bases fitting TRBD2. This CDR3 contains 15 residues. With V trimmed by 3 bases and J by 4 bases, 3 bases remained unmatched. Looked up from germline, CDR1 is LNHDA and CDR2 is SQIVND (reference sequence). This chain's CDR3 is CASSIASGGAETQYF. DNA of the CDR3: TGTGCCAGTAGTATTGCTAGCGGGGGGGCAGAGACCCAGTACTTC.

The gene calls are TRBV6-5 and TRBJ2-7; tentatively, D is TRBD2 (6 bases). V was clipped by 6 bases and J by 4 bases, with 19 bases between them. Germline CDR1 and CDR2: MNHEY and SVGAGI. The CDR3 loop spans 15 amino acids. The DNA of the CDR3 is TGTGCCAGCAGACGCCGGGGGAGAGAGAGTTACGAGCAGTACTTC. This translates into CASRRRGRESYEQYF.

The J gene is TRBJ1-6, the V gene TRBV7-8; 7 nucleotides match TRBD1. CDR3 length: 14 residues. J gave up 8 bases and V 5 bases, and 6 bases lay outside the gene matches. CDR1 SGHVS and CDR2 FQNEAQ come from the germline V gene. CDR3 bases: TGTGCCAGCAGCCTAGGGGGCATCGATTCACCCCTCCACTTT. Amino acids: CASSLGGIDSPLHF.